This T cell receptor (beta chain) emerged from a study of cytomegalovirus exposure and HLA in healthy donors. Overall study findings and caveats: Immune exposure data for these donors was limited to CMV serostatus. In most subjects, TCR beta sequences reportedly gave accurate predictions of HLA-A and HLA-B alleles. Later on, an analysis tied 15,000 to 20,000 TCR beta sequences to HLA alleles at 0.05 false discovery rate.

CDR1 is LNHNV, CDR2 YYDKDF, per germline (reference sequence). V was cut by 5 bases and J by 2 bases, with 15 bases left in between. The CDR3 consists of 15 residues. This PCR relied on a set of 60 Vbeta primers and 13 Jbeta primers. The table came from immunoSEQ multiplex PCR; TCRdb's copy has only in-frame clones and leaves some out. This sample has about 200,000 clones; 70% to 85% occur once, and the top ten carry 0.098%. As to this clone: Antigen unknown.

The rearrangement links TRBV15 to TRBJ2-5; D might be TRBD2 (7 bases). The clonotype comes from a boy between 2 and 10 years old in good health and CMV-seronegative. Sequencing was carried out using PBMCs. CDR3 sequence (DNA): TGTGCCACCAGCGGAAAAGGGGGGGGGCAAGAGACCCAGTACTTC. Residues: CATSGKGGGQETQYF. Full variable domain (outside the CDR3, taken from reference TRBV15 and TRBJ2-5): DAMVIQNPRYQVTQFGKPVTLSCSQTLNHNVMYWYQQKSSQAPKLLFHYYDKDFNNEADTPDNFQSRRPNTSFCFLDIRSPGLGDTAMYLCATSGKGGGQETQYFGPGTRLLVL.